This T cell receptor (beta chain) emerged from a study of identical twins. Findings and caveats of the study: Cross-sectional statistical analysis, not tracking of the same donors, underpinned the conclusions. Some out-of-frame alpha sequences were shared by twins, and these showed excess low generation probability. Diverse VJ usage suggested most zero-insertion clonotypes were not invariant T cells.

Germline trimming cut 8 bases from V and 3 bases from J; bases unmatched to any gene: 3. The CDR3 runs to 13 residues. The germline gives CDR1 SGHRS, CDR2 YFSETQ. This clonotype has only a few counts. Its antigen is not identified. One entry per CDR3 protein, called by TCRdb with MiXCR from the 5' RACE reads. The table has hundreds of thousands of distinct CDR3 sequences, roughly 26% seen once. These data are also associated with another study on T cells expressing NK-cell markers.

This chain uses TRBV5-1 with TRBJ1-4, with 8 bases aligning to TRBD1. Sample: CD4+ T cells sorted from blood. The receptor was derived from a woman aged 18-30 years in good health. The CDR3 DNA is TGCGCCAGTAGACAGGGGCCTAATGAAAAACTGTTTTTT. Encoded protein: CASRQGPNEKLFF.